This TCR beta chain was recorded in a study of early T cells in non-severe SARS-CoV-2 infection. This clonotype was observed a few times. Unique molecular identifier tags were affixed to discrete cDNA molecules. TCRdb processed the 5' RACE reads anew with MiXCR; each CDR3 protein has one entry. The repertoire includes around 84,000 distinct CDR3 sequences, roughly an eighth of them detected once, and about 6.7% sits in the top ten. In germline, CDR1 is MGHRA, CDR2 YSYEKL. Between the trimmed V and J ends, which lost 1 base and 4 bases, there was a span of 8 bases. The CDR3 sequence is 14 residues long.

This TCR came from an adult who was a healthcare worker with PCR-confirmed SARS-CoV-2 infection or an uninfected control (not recorded which). The chain carries TRBV4-1 and TRBJ1-5; D unclear. Sequenced material: whole blood. The CDR3 region has the DNA TGCGCCAGCAGCCAAGCGTCGGGGAATCAGCCCCAGCATTTT. Translation gives CASSQASGNQPQHF.